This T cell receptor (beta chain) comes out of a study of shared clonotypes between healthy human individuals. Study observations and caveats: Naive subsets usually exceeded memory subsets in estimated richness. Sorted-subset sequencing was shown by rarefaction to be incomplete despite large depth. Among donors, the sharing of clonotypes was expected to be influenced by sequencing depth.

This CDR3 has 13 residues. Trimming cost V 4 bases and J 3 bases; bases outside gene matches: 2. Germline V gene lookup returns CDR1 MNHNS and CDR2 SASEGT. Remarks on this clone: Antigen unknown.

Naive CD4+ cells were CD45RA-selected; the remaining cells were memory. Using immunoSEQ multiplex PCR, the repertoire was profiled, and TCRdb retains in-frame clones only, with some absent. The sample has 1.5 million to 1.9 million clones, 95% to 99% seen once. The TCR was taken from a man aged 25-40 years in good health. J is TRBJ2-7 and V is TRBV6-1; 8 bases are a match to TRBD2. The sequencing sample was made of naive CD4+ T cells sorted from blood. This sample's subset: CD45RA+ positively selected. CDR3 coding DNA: TGTGCCAGCAGTGCGGGACTAGGCTACGAGCAGTACTTC. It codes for CASSAGLGYEQYF.